The sequence of this T cell receptor beta chain was determined in a study of CD8+CD57+ T cells in acquired aplastic anemia. Overall study context: Each DNA sample taken from sorted CD4+ and CD8+ cells came to approximately 3.2 ug on average.

All patients picked for sequencing had shown, by flow cytometry, an expansion of CD8+CD57+ cells. Receipt of therapy had not occurred in any patient by the time of blood sampling. The ends were cut back, 4 bases at V and 6 bases at J, with 17 bases in the middle. The CDR3 extends over 15 amino acids. Per germline, CDR1 SGHDT and CDR2 YYEEEE. Study-wide points: Patients shared twenty-nine CD8+ CDR3 sequences with controls. Controls and patients did not differ significantly in CD8+ Simpson's diversity.

Genomic DNA constituted the template upon which TCR beta VDJ and CDR3 profiling was performed. TCRdb fed the reads into MiXCR, producing one record per CDR3 protein. The sample holds 200,000 to 300,000 distinct CDR3 sequences; approximately 79% are singletons and the top ten take 35% to 50%. In the case of this clonotype: The antigen is undetermined.

The sample taken for sequencing was sorted CD4+, CD8+, or CD8+CD57+ T cells (not recorded which) from PBMCs. The chain combines TRBV5-6 with TRBJ2-1; tentatively, D is TRBD1 or TRBD2 (6 bases each). The TCR was taken from a human donor with aplastic anemia. Here the CDR3 DNA reads TGTGCCAGCAGCGTGGAGGGGGATTCTTCCAATGAGCAGTTCTTC. It is translated as CASSVEGDSSNEQFF.